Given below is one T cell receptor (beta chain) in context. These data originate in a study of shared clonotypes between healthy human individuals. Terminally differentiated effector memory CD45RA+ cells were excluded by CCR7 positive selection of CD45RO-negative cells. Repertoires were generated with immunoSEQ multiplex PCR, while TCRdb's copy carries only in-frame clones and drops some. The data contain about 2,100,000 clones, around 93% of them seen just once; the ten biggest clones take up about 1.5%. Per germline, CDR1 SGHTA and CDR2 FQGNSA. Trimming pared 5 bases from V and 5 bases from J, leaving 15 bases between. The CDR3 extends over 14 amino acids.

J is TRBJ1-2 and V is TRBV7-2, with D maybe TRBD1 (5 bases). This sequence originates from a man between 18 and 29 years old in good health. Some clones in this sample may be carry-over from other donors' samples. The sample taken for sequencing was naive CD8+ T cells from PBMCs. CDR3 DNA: TGTGCCAGCAGCCCGGGCAGGGTGCCTTATGGCTACACCTTC. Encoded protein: CASSPGRVPYGYTF. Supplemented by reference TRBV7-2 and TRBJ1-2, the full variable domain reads GAGVSQSPSNKVTEKGKDVELRCDPISGHTALYWYRQSLGQGLEFLIYFQGNSAPDKSGLPSDRFSAERTGGSVSTLTIQRTQQEDSAVYLCASSPGRVPYGYTFGSGTRLTVV.